The text below deals with one T cell receptor (beta chain). CDR3 size: 11 residues. Germline assignment: CDR1 DFQATT and CDR2 SNEGSKA (reference sequence). During active infection, Seattle patients enrolled and were then monitored through disease. Original handling: Amplification of reference gene primers provided the estimated nucleated cell counts. The data were produced by immunoSEQ multiplex PCR, yet TCRdb's version contains in-frame clones alone and is incomplete. V, J and clone size reflect that table, while D and trimming were determined from the DNA. The table includes fewer than 350,000 clones, about nine tenths detected once. These data originate in a study of blood T cell repertoires in COVID-19. At the level of the study: Spain, Italy and the United States supplied samples that represented acute and convalescent COVID-19.

This TCR derives from a woman aged 30 to 39 with COVID-19, enrolled during active disease. The rearrangement joins TRBV20-1 to TRBJ2-1, with D maybe TRBD2 (6 bases). The specimen sequenced was peripheral blood. The CDR3 DNA is TGCAGGGGAGGACCCTACAATGAGCAGTTCTTC. Translated: CRGGPYNEQFF.